Listed here are 17 T cell receptor beta chains from one sample, sequenced in a study of shared clonotypes between healthy human individuals. Repertoires were generated with immunoSEQ multiplex PCR, while TCRdb's copy carries only in-frame clones and drops some. The data contain about 1.1 million clones, roughly 80% of them singletons. The sequenced material came from memory CD4+ T cells from PBMCs. Subset here: CD45RA-negative fraction. The receptors were sampled from a man aged 18 to 30 in good health. Some clones in this sample may be carry-over from other donors' samples.

The rearrangement uses TRBV2 and TRBJ2-3; D not resolved. V was trimmed by 2 bases and J by 6 bases, leaving 6 bases between them. This CDR3 region has 12 residues. CDR1 is SNHLY and CDR2 is FYNNEI in the germline V gene. The CDR3 nucleotides are TGTGCCAGCAGTGAAATGTCGGATACGCAGTATTTT. Translation: CASSEMSDTQYF.

This clone was counted a few times. Other DNA variants within this sample encode the same CDR3. The V call is TRBV28, the J call TRBJ1-1; 7 nucleotides align to TRBD1. CDR1 MDHEN and CDR2 SYDVKM come from the germline V gene. V lost 3 bases, J lost 0 bases, and 4 bases stayed unmatched. This CDR3 spans 15 amino acids. The CDR3 region is CASSLPGGMNTEAFF. The CDR3 coding sequence is TGTGCCAGCAGTTTGCCAGGGGGGATGAACACTGAAGCTTTCTTT.

The rearrangement joins TRBV15 to TRBJ2-1; maybe TRBD1 (6 bases). V lost 5 bases, J lost 3 bases, and 11 bases lay in between. The length of the CDR3 is 14 residues. CDR1 LNHNV and CDR2 YYDKDF come from the germline V gene (reference sequence). Here the CDR3 DNA reads TGTGCCACCAGCCCTAGGACAGTCTACAATGAGCAGTTCTTC. Amino acid sequence: CATSPRTVYNEQFF.

The sample holds one count of this clone. The chain combines TRBV28 with TRBJ2-7, with 12 bases lining up with TRBD1. Germline-derived CDR1 and CDR2 are MDHEN and SYDVKM. The V and J ends lost 5 bases and 6 bases, in that order; junction bases with no gene match: 8. The CDR3 runs to 15 residues. In nucleotides, the CDR3 is TGTGCCAGCAGTACTCCCGGGACAGGGGGCGTCGAGCAGTACTTC. Its translation: CASSTPGTGGVEQYF. Full variable domain (rest looked up from reference TRBV28 and TRBJ2-7): DVKVTQSSRYLVKRTGEKVFLECVQDMDHENMFWYRQDPGLGLRLIYFSYDVKMKEKGDIPEGYSVSREKKERFSLILESASTNQTSMYLCASSTPGTGGVEQYFGPGTRLTVT.

The chain carries TRBV27 and TRBJ1-2, with a possible D match to TRBD1 (5 bases). The germline V and J ends were trimmed by 4 bases and 4 bases, with 13 bases remaining between them. This CDR3 has 14 residues. Germline CDR1 is MNHEY and CDR2 is SMNVEV (reference sequence). The CDR3 DNA follows: TGTGCCAGCAGTTCGTTGACAGCCTTCTATGGCTACACCTTC. The encoded protein is CASSSLTAFYGYTF.

The CDR3, as DNA: TGCGCCAGCAGCCTGGGACAGGGGTTTAATGAGCAGTTCTTC. It codes for CASSLGQGFNEQFF. This chain connects TRBV5-1 to TRBJ2-1, with 10 bases aligning to TRBD1. The length of the CDR3 is 14 residues. After removal of 4 bases from V and 7 bases from J, the junction contained 5 bases not matched to a gene. CDR1 and CDR2 (germline): SGHRS, YFSETQ.

This clone was counted only a few times. The rearrangement joins TRBV28 to TRBJ2-4, with D perhaps TRBD1 (5 bases). Trimming removed 6 bases from V and 9 bases from J, with 12 bases in between. The germline V gene encodes CDR1 MDHEN and CDR2 SYDVKM. The CDR3 extends over 12 amino acids. The CDR3 DNA is TGTGCCAGCAGGCGCCTGCAGGGCATTCAGTACTTC. Residues: CASRRLQGIQYF.

CDR3 in DNA: TGTGCCAGCAGTTATCGGGGACCAGGCAATCAGCCCCAGCATTTT. Encoded protein: CASSYRGPGNQPQHF. The rearrangement links TRBV6-6 to TRBJ1-5; D is perhaps TRBD1 (5 bases). The CDR3 spans 15 residues. In germline, CDR1 is MNHNY, CDR2 SVGAGI (reference sequence). V gave up 3 bases and J gave up 2 bases, with 11 bases separating them.

This clone is a singleton in its sample. The V and J genes are TRBV5-4 and TRBJ2-1; D may be TRBD2 (5 bases). Trimming pared 0 bases from V and 0 bases from J, leaving 16 bases between. This CDR3 is 18 amino acids long. Looked up from germline, CDR1 is SGHNT and CDR2 is YYREEE (reference sequence). The CDR3: CASSLGESGLSSYNEQFF. The CDR3 nucleotides read TGTGCCAGCAGCTTGGGAGAGAGCGGTCTGAGCTCCTACAATGAGCAGTTCTTC.

The chain links TRBV6-5 to TRBJ2-6, with no clear D. CDR3 size: 14 residues. Germline loops: CDR1 MNHEY, CDR2 SVGAGI. V lost 6 bases, J lost 0 bases, and 6 bases lay in between. CDR3 bases: TGTGCCAGCAGGGAGAGCTCTGGGGCCAACGTCCTGACTTTC. Translating gives CASRESSGANVLTF.

The V call is TRBV19, the J call TRBJ1-2; 7 bases align to TRBD1. The length of the CDR3 is 16 residues. The germline gives CDR1 LNHDA, CDR2 SQIVND (reference sequence). Trimming cost V 4 bases and J 7 bases; bases outside gene matches: 15. The CDR3 loop reads CASSRGQVSPTTGYTF. The DNA of the CDR3 is TGTGCCAGTAGTAGAGGACAGGTATCCCCGACGACTGGCTACACCTTC.

This chain joins TRBV5-1 and TRBJ2-2; a possible D gene is TRBD1 (6 bases). Germline V gene data show CDR1 as SGHRS and CDR2 as YFSETQ. The CDR3 has 16 residues. The V and J ends lost 4 bases and 4 bases respectively, with 17 bases between them. CDR3 sequence reads: CASSTSTGAITGELFF. The CDR3 DNA sequence: TGCGCCAGCAGCACTTCGACAGGAGCGATCACCGGGGAGCTGTTTTTT.

V usage is TRBV7-9 and J usage is TRBJ2-5; weak D call: TRBD2 (6 bases). The CDR3 spans 13 residues. Germline V CDR1 and CDR2: SEHNR, FQNEAQ (reference sequence). Trimming shortened V by 3 bases and J by 3 bases, and 8 bases separated the two germline ends. CDR3 region: CASSFGGKETQYF. The CDR3, as DNA: TGTGCCAGCAGCTTCGGAGGGAAAGAGACCCAGTACTTC.

The gene calls are TRBV18 and TRBJ1-3; no firm D call. Germline assignment: CDR1 KGHSH and CDR2 LQKENI. Trimming pared 3 bases from V and 0 bases from J, leaving 15 bases between. The CDR3 is 17 residues long. DNA of the CDR3: TGTGCCAGCTCACCCCTCTCGTCCTCTTCCTCTGGAAACACCATATATTTT. Translating gives CASSPLSSSSSGNTIYF.

The chain uses TRBV21-1 and TRBJ2-7; TRBD2 is taken as the D call from the table, unchecked against the DNA. TRBV21-1 is listed as a pseudogene. The CDR3 contains 14 residues. The CDR3 here is CASSLRREDYEQYF. The DNA of the CDR3 is TGTGCCAGCAGCCTTCGGCGGGAGGACTACGAGCAGTACTTC.

For the CDR3, the DNA is TGTGCCAGCAGCTTGGGACAGGGGATGGAGACCCAGTACTTC. Translating gives CASSLGQGMETQYF. The rearrangement uses TRBV7-2 and TRBJ2-5; 10 positions agree with TRBD1. J lost 5 bases, V lost 3 bases, and 3 bases had no gene match. Germline CDR1 is SGHTA and CDR2 is FQGNSA. The CDR3 loop spans 14 amino acids.

CDR3 bases: TGTGCCAGCAGCTTCACCGGGACTAGGAGCGAGCAGTACTTC. Translated: CASSFTGTRSEQYF. The V gene is TRBV7-8, the J gene TRBJ2-7; 8 nucleotides line up with TRBD2. V was clipped by 3 bases and J by 6 bases; unmatched bases: 7. The CDR3 is 14 amino acids. Germline loops: CDR1 SGHVS, CDR2 FQNEAQ.